This entry is about one T cell receptor beta chain. Authors' processing steps: It was from reference gene primer amplification that nucleated cell counts were estimated. Only in-frame clones appear in the TCRdb table, and some are missing; sequencing was by immunoSEQ multiplex PCR. That table supplies the V and J calls and clone size; D and trimming were determined from the DNA. The repertoire holds about 150,000 clones, with 87% as singletons. The data were taken from a study of blood T cell repertoires in COVID-19. The receptor comes from a middle-aged woman who had been exposed to COVID-19. What was sequenced was PBMCs or T cells enriched from blood (not recorded which).

The CDR3: CASSGTTTNEKLFF. CDR3 in DNA: TGCGCCAGCAGCGGTACAACAACTAATGAAAAACTGTTTTTT. The chain uses TRBV5-1 and TRBJ1-4, with no clear D. V was cut by 4 bases and J by 0 bases, with 7 bases left in between. The CDR3 runs to 14 residues. Germline V lookup: CDR1 SGHRS, CDR2 YFSETQ.